Listed below are T cell receptor beta chains from one sample, sequenced in a study of blood T cell repertoires in COVID-19. Sequencing was performed with immunoSEQ multiplex PCR; in TCRdb, only in-frame clones are kept and a portion is missing. The table lists about 49,000 clones, around 79% of them singletons. Material: peripheral blood. The receptor source for this set is a man aged 65 to 79 with active or convalescent COVID-19. Both conserved end residues are part of each CDR3. The D gene is left open where the match is weak. Size is stated for part of the rows, as once, few or many counts, or as a class when the clone is expanded.

V gene,D gene,J gene,clone size,CDR3 protein,CDR3 DNA
TRBV5-5,TRBD1,TRBJ2-2,.,CASSFTGGLITGELFF,TGTGCCAGCAGCTTCACAGGGGGCTTAATTACCGGGGAGCTGTTTTTT
TRBV5-1,TRBD1,TRBJ2-5,.,CASTRTGGGETQYF,TGCGCCAGCACCCGGACAGGGGGCGGGGAGACCCAGTACTTC
TRBV2,TRBD2,TRBJ2-5,.,CASTGTSGGHQETQYF,TGTGCCAGTACTGGGACTAGCGGGGGCCACCAAGAGACCCAGTACTTC
TRBV19,TRBD1,TRBJ1-6,.,CASSMGTALTAPLHF,TGTGCCAGTAGTATGGGGACAGCCTTAACGGCACCCCTCCACTTT
TRBV7-9,TRBD1,TRBJ1-1,once,CASSHLSWTGHTQVEAFF,TGTGCCAGCAGCCACTTATCGTGGACAGGCCATACTCAAGTTGAAGCTTTCTTT
TRBV28,TRBD2,TRBJ2-3,.,CASSRTSGGTDTQYF,TGTGCCAGCAGTCGGACTAGCGGGGGCACAGATACGCAGTATTTT
TRBV7-9,TRBD1,TRBJ1-5,.,CASSLVGDRGQPQHF,TGTGCCAGCAGCTTAGTAGGGGACAGGGGTCAGCCCCAGCATTTT
TRBV25-1,TRBD1,TRBJ2-2,.,CASTAGTGGEVPGELFF,TGTGCCAGCACCGCCGGGACAGGGGGCGAAGTCCCCGGGGAGCTGTTTTTT
TRBV27,TRBD1,TRBJ2-3,.,CASYPDRGASSTDTQYF,TGTGCCAGCTACCCGGACAGGGGGGCCTCTAGCACAGATACGCAGTATTTT
TRBV6-5,.,TRBJ1-3,once,CASSYGQPSGNTIYF,TGTGCCAGCAGTTACGGACAGCCGTCCGGAAACACCATATATTTT
TRBV6-6,TRBD1,TRBJ1-2,.,CASSSTGGAEGYTF,TGTGCCAGCAGTTCAACAGGGGGCGCGGAGGGCTACACCTTC
TRBV5-1,TRBD1,TRBJ2-2,.,CASSPGQGNTGELFF,TGCGCCAGCAGCCCTGGACAGGGTAACACCGGGGAGCTGTTTTTT
TRBV29-1,TRBD1,TRBJ2-5,few,CSARTGAQETQYF,TGCAGCGCTAGGACAGGGGCACAGGAGACCCAGTACTTC
TRBV7-9,TRBD2,TRBJ2-3,.,CASSLGLAGVSDTQYF,TGTGCCAGCAGCTTGGGACTAGCGGGAGTATCAGATACGCAGTATTTT
TRBV30,TRBD1,TRBJ1-3,.,CAWGTGRSGNTIYF,TGTGCCTGGGGGACAGGGCGCTCTGGAAACACCATATATTTT
TRBV4-1,TRBD1,TRBJ1-2,.,CASSQSQTGNYGYTF,TGCGCCAGCAGCCAATCGCAGACAGGGAACTATGGCTACACCTTC
TRBV28,.,TRBJ1-2,.,CASSSPDRKGYTF,TGTGCCAGCAGTTCCCCGGACAGAAAAGGCTACACCTTC